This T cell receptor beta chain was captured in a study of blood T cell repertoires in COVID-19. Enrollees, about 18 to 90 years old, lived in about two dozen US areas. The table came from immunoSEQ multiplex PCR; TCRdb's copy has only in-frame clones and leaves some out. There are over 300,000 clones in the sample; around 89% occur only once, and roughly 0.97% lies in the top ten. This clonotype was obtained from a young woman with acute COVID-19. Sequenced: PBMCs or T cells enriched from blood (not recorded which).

CDR3 nucleotides: TGTGCCAGCAGCTTAGATAACAGGGGGAATGAGCAGTTCTTC. It yields the protein CASSLDNRGNEQFF. The chain joins TRBV11-2 to TRBJ2-1, with TRBD1 matching over 8 bases. This CDR3 spans 14 amino acids. V lost 0 bases, J lost 7 bases, and 2 bases stayed unmatched. Germline CDR1 reads SGHAT; CDR2 reads FQNNGV.